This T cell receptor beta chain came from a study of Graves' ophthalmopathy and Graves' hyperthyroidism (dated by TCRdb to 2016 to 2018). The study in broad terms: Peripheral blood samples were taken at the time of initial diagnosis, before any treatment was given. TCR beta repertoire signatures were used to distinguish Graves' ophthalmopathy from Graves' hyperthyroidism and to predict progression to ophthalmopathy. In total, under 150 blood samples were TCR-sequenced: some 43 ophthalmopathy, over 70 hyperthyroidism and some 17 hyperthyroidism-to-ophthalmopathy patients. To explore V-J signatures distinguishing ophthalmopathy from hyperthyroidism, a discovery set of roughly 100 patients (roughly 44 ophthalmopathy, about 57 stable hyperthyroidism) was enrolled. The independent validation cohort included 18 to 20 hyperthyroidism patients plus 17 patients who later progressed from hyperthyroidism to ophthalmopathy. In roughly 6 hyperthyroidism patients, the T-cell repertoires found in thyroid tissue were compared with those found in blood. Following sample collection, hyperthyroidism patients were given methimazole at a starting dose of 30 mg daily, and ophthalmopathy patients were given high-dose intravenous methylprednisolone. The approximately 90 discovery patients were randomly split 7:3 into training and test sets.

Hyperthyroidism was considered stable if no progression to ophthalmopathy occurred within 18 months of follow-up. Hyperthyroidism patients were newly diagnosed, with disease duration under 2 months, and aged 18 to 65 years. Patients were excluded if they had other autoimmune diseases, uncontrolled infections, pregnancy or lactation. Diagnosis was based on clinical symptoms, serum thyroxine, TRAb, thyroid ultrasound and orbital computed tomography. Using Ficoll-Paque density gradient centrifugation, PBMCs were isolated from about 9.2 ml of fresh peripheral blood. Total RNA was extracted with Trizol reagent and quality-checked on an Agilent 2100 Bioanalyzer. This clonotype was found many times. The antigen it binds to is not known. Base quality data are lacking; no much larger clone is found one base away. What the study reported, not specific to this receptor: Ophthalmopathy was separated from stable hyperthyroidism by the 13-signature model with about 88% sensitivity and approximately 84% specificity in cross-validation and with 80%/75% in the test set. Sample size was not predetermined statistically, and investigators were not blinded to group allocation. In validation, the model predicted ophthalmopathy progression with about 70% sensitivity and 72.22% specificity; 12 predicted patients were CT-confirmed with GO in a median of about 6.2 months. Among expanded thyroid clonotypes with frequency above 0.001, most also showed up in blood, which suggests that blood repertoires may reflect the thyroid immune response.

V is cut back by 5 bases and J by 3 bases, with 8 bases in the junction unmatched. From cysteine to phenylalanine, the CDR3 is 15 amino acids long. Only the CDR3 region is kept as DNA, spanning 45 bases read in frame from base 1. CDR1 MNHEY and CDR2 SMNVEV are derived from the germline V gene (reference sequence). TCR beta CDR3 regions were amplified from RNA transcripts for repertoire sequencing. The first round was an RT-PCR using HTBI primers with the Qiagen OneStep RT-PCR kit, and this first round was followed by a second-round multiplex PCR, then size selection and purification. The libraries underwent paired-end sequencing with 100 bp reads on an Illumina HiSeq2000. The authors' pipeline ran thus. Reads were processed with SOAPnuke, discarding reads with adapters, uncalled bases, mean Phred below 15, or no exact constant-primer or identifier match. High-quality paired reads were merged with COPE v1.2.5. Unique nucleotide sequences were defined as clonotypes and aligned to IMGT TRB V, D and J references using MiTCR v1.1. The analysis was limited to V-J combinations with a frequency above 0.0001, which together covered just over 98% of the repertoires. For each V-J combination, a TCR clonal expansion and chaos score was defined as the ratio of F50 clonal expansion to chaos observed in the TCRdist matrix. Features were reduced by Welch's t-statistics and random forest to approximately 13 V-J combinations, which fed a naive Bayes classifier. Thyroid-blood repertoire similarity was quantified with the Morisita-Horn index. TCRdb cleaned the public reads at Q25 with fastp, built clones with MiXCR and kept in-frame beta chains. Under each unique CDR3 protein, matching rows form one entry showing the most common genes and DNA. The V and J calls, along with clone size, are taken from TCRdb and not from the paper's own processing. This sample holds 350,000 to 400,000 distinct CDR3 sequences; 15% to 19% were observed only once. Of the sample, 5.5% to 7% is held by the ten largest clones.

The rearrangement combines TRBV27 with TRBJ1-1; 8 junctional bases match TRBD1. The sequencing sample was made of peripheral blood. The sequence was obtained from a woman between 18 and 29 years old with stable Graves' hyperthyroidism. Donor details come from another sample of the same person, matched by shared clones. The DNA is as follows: TGTGCCAGCAGTCGGGACAGGAGCCTTGACACTGAAGCTTTCTTT. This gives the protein CASSRDRSLDTEAFF.